The rows below give T cell receptor beta chains drawn from one sample of a study of blood T cells in healthy people across ages. From the 5' RACE reads, TCRdb called clonotypes with MiXCR, one entry per CDR3 protein. The sample lists about a million distinct CDR3 sequences, 51% occurring once. Sequenced input: blood. These receptors were obtained from a woman aged 55-69 years in good health. The CDR3 runs from the conserved cysteine through the conserved F or W. D genes are given only for firm matches. Not all rows give a size; the values are once, few, many and, for expanded clones, a class.

>NA|TRBV2|TRBJ1-1|NA
CASWRDMNTEAFF
TGTGCCAGCTGGAGGGACATGAACACTGAAGCTTTCTTT
>NA|TRBV30|TRBJ2-3|NA
CAGGTDTQYF
TGTGCCGGAGGGACAGATACGCAGTATTTT
>TRBD2|TRBV4-1|TRBJ2-7|NA
CASSPPGRGETYNEQYF
TGCGCCAGCAGCCCTCCCGGGCGGGGGGAGACCTACAATGAGCAGTACTTC
>NA|TRBV6-6|TRBJ1-1|few
CASIYFGGKGTEAFF
TGTGCCAGCATCTACTTCGGGGGTAAGGGCACTGAAGCTTTCTTT
>NA|TRBV12-3/TRBV12-4|TRBJ1-2|NA
CASSLASTYGYTF
TGTGCCAGCAGTTTAGCCTCAACCTATGGCTACACCTTC
>NA|TRBV7-2|TRBJ2-5|NA
CASSLATARETQYF
TGTGCCAGCAGCTTAGCGACCGCACGTGAGACCCAGTACTTC
>TRBD2|TRBV7-2|TRBJ2-2|NA
CASSATSGRVAGELFF
TGTGCCAGCAGCGCAACTAGCGGGAGGGTGGCCGGGGAGCTGTTTTTT
>NA|TRBV28|TRBJ1-2|NA
CASSGASRQGEVDGYTF
TGTGCCAGCAGTGGCGCCAGTCGGCAGGGCGAAGTGGATGGCTACACCTTC
>NA|TRBV4-2|TRBJ2-3|NA
CASSQALGGGKLRTQYF
TGTGCCAGCAGCCAAGCCCTGGGCGGAGGGAAGTTGCGTACGCAGTATTTT
>TRBD2|TRBV28|TRBJ2-3|NA
CASSFYTSGEVPDTQYF
TGTGCCAGCAGTTTCTATACTAGCGGAGAGGTCCCAGATACGCAGTATTTT
>NA|TRBV12-3/TRBV12-4|TRBJ2-2|NA
CASSLMETGELFF
TGTGCCAGCAGTTTAATGGAGACCGGGGAGCTGTTTTTT
>TRBD2|TRBV5-1|TRBJ2-1|NA
CASSITSGVYNEQFF
TGCGCCAGCAGCATAACTAGCGGAGTCTACAATGAGCAGTTCTTC
>NA|TRBV10-3|TRBJ2-5|NA
CAVSESGLETQYF
TGTGCCGTCAGTGAGTCGGGACTAGAGACCCAGTACTTC
>TRBD1|TRBV6-5|TRBJ2-5|few
CASSVRGRETQYF
TGTGCCAGCAGTGTCAGGGGGCGTGAGACCCAGTACTTC
>NA|TRBV9|TRBJ1-1|few
CASSVVGGMNTEAFF
TGTGCCAGCAGCGTAGTGGGGGGAATGAACACTGAAGCTTTCTTT
>TRBD1|TRBV29-1|TRBJ2-7|once
CSIAPGQDSEQYF
TGCAGCATTGCCCCGGGACAGGATTCCGAGCAGTACTTC
>NA|TRBV4-2|TRBJ2-2|NA
CASSQGDTWEPNTGELFF
TGTGCCAGCAGCCAAGGGGACACTTGGGAGCCGAACACCGGGGAGCTGTTTTTT
>TRBD1|TRBV29-1|TRBJ2-7|NA
CSVKPGQGVYEQYF
TGCAGCGTTAAGCCGGGACAGGGGGTCTACGAGCAGTACTTC
>NA|TRBV29-1|TRBJ2-5|NA
CSVVAVGETQYF
TGCAGCGTTGTTGCAGTGGGAGAGACCCAGTACTTC
>TRBD1|TRBV7-2|TRBJ1-2|NA
CASSLVYARQGLLYGYTF
TGTGCCAGCAGCTTAGTTTACGCCCGACAGGGGTTATTATATGGCTACACCTTC
>TRBD1|TRBV10-2|TRBJ2-1|few
CASSESRDRGRNEQFF
TGCGCCAGCAGTGAGTCGAGAGACAGGGGGCGTAATGAGCAGTTCTTC
>TRBD1|TRBV12-3/TRBV12-4|TRBJ2-2|few
CASSRQGQNTGELFF
TGTGCCAGCAGTAGACAGGGGCAGAACACCGGGGAGCTGTTTTTT
>NA|TRBV28|TRBJ1-4|NA
CASSQDRTTNEKLFF
TGTGCCAGCAGTCAAGACAGGACAACTAATGAAAAACTGTTTTTT
>NA|TRBV28|TRBJ1-4|NA
CASSLLEGRQGEKLFF
TGTGCCAGCAGTTTGCTAGAAGGCCGCCAGGGTGAAAAACTGTTTTTT
>NA|TRBV7-6|TRBJ2-7|NA
CASSSVTGFHEQYF
TGTGCCAGCAGCTCAGTCACAGGGTTCCACGAGCAGTACTTC